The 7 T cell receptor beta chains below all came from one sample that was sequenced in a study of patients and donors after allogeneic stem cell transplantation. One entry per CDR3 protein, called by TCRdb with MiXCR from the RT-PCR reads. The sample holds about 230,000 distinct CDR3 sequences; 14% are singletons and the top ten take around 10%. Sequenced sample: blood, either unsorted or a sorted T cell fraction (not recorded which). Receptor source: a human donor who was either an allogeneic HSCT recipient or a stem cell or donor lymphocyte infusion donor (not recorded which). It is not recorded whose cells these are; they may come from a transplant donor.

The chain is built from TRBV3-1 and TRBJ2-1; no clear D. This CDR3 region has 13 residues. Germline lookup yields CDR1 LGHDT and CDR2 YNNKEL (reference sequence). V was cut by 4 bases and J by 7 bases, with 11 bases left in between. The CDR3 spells CASSRASQNEQFF. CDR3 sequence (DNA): TGTGCCAGCAGCCGGGCCAGTCAAAATGAGCAGTTCTTC.

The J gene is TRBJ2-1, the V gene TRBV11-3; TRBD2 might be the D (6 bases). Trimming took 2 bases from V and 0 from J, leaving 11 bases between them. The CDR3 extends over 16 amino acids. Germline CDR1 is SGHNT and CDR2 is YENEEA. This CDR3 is CASSLFGGGSYNEQFF. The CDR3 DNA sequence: TGTGCCAGCAGCTTATTCGGGGGAGGCTCCTACAATGAGCAGTTCTTC. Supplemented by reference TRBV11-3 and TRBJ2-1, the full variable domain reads EAGVVQSPRYKIIEKKQPVAFWCNPISGHNTLYWYLQNLGQGPELLIRYENEEAVDDSQLPKDRFSAERLKGVDSTLKIQPAELGDSAVYLCASSLFGGGSYNEQFFGPGTRLTVL.

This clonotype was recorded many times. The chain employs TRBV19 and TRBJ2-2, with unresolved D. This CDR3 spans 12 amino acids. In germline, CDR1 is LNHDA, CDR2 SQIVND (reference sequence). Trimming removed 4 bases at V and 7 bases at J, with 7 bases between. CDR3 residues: CASSRSNGELFF. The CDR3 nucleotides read TGTGCCAGTAGTAGATCGAACGGGGAGCTGTTTTTT.

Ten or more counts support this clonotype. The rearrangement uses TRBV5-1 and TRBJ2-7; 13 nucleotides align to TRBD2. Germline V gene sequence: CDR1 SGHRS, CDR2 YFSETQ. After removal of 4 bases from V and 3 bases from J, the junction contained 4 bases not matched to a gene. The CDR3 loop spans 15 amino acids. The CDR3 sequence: CASSTRTSGSYEQYF. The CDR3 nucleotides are TGCGCCAGCAGCACCCGGACTAGCGGGAGCTACGAGCAGTACTTC.

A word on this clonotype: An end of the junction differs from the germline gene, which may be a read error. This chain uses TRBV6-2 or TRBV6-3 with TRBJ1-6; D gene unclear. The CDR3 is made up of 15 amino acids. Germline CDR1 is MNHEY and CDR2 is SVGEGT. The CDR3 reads CASSYARASNLPLHF. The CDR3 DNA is TGTGCCAGCAGTTACGCCCGGGCTTCAAATTTACCCCTCCACTTT.

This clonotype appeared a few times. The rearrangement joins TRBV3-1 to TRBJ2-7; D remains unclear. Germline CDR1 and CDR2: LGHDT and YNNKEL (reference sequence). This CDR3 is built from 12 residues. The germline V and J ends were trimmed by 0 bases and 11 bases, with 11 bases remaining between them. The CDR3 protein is CASSQDTGTKYF. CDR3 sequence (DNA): TGTGCCAGCAGCCAAGATACCGGAACTAAGTACTTC.

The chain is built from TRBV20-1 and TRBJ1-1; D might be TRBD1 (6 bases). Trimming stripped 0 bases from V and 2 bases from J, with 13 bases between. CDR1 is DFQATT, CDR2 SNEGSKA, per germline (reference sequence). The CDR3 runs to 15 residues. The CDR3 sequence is CSAREEGTPNTEAFF. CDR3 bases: TGCAGTGCTAGAGAAGAGGGGACACCTAACACTGAAGCTTTCTTT.